The 10 T cell receptor beta chains below come from one sample, sequenced in a study of T-cell memory formation after mild COVID-19. TCRdb passed the 5' RACE reads through MiXCR, listing each CDR3 protein once. The sample consists of over 250,000 distinct CDR3 sequences, roughly 15% of them appearing once. Sequencing was carried out using PBMCs or a T cell subset sorted from them (not recorded which). The receptors come from a man aged 18 to 29 who had mild COVID-19 (a few samples of this study predate the infection). Cell type and time point are not known.

This clonotype was seen a few times. The chain employs TRBV6-2 or TRBV6-3 and TRBJ2-3; no definite D call. V dropped 7 bases and J dropped 2 bases, with 19 bases sitting between them. The CDR3 sequence is 16 residues long. Looked up from germline, CDR1 is MNHEY and CDR2 is SVGEGT. The CDR3 DNA reads as TGTGCCAGCAACCGTCCTTTGGGTACGTCCACAGATACGCAGTATTTT. Translation gives CASNRPLGTSTDTQYF.

The V call is TRBV5-1, the J call TRBJ2-2; TRBD1 agrees at 9 bases. The ends lost 3 bases at V and 0 bases at J; junction bases unmatched: 12. This CDR3 is 19 amino acids long. Looked up from germline, CDR1 is SGHRS and CDR2 is YFSETQ. CDR3 amino acids: CASSSPGQGSLANTGELFF. CDR3 nucleotide sequence: TGCGCCAGCAGCTCCCCGGGACAGGGTTCCCTCGCGAACACCGGGGAGCTGTTTTTT.

This clonotype has a count of ten or more. As DNA, the CDR3 is TGTGCCAGCAGTGAAAGGGGTTACAACAATGAGCAGTTCTTC. The encoded protein is CASSERGYNNEQFF. The chain recombines TRBV6-1 with TRBJ2-1, with D tentatively TRBD1 (5 bases). V lost 2 bases and J lost 5, with 10 bases in between. Germline V lookup: CDR1 MNHNS, CDR2 SASEGT. CDR3 length: 14 amino acids.

This clonotype was picked up a small number of times. The V and J genes are TRBV20-1 and TRBJ1-2; D not certain. V was clipped by 8 bases and J by 0 bases, with 10 bases between them. This CDR3 contains 12 residues. Germline V lookup: CDR1 DFQATT, CDR2 SNEGSKA (reference sequence). CDR3 DNA: TGCAGTCCTTGGTCTGCTAACTATGGCTACACCTTC. Translated, it gives CSPWSANYGYTF.

This clonotype turned up a few times. The chain carries TRBV4-3 and TRBJ2-7; TRBD2 matches 13 bases. CDR3 size: 15 residues. In germline, CDR1 is LGHNA, CDR2 YSLEER. V trimming: 4 bases; J trimming: 6 bases; junction bases outside the gene matches: 6. CDR3 protein: CASSLGTSGVSEQYF. In nucleotides, the CDR3 is TGCGCCAGCAGCCTCGGGACTAGCGGGGTCAGCGAGCAGTACTTC.

CDR3 sequence: CASTSKNYGYTF. CDR3 DNA: TGTGCCAGCACATCAAAAAACTATGGCTACACCTTC. V usage is TRBV25-1 and J usage is TRBJ1-2; unclear D gene. In germline, CDR1 is MGHDK, CDR2 SYGVNS. CDR3 length: 12 amino acids. Between the trimmed V and J ends, which lost 7 bases and 2 bases, there was a span of 8 bases.

The chain couples TRBV7-2 to TRBJ1-2; D gene unclear. CDR3 length: 18 amino acids. The V end was cut by 1 base, the J end by 0 bases, with 18 bases between. Germline V CDR1 and CDR2: SGHTA, FQGNSA. The CDR3 bases are TGTGCCAGCAGCTTAGACTTCGGCGGAGCCCCAGCTAACTATGGCTACACCTTC. It codes for CASSLDFGGAPANYGYTF. Supplemented by reference TRBV7-2 and TRBJ1-2, the full variable domain reads GAGVSQSPSNKVTEKGKDVELRCDPISGHTALYWYRQSLGQGLEFLIYFQGNSAPDKSGLPSDRFSAERTGGSVSTLTIQRTQQEDSAVYLCASSLDFGGAPANYGYTFGSGTRLTVV.

This rearrangement joins TRBV18 to TRBJ2-1; 7 bases match TRBD1. CDR3 length equals 16 residues. The germline V gene encodes CDR1 KGHSH and CDR2 LQKENI. With V trimmed by 3 bases and J by 1 base, 6 bases remained unmatched. The CDR3 DNA follows: TGTGCCAGCTCACCCCCCTCGGGACAGTCCTACAATGAGCAGTTCTTC. Protein product: CASSPPSGQSYNEQFF. The full variable domain, its missing parts supplied by reference TRBV18 and TRBJ2-1, is NAGVMQNPRHLVRRRGQEARLRCSPMKGHSHVYWYRQLPEEGLKFMVYLQKENIIDESGMPKERFSAEFPKEGPSILRIQQVVRGDSAAYFCASSPPSGQSYNEQFFGPGTRLTVL.

The V and J genes are TRBV28 and TRBJ1-1, with 11 bases fitting TRBD1. CDR3 length: 14 amino acids. Per the germline V gene, CDR1 is MDHEN and CDR2 is SYDVKM. V was pared by 5 bases and J by 4 bases, with 3 bases of the junction left unmatched. Here the CDR3 DNA reads TGTGCCAGCAGTGGGGGGACAGGGGGCACTGAAGCTTTCTTT. Its protein product is CASSGGTGGTEAFF.

This clonotype was picked up a small number of times. The V and J genes are TRBV28 and TRBJ2-7; either TRBD1 or TRBD2 may supply D (5 bases each). There are 13 residues in the CDR3. Germline lookup yields CDR1 MDHEN and CDR2 SYDVKM. Trimming shortened V by 10 bases and J by 6 bases, and 19 bases separated the two germline ends. The chain's CDR3 is CATGTASLAEQYV. The CDR3 DNA reads as TGTGCCACCGGGACGGCGAGTCTGGCCGAGCAGTACGTC.